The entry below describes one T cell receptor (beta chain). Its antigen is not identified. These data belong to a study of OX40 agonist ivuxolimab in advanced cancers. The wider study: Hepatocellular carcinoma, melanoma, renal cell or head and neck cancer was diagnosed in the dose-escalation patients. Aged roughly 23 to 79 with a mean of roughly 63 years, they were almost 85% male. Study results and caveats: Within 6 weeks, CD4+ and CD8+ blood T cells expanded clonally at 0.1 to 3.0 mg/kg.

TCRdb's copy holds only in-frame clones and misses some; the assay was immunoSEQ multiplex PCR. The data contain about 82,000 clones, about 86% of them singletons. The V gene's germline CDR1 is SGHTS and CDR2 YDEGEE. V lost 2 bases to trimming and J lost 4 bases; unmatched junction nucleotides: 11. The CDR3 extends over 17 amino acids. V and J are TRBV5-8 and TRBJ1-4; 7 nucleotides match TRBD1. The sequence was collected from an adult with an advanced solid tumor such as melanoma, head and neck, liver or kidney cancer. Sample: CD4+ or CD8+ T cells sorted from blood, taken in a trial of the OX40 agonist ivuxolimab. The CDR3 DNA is TGTGCCAGCAGCTTTATGACAGGGCTCGGGGGTAATGAAAAACTGTTTTTT. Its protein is CASSFMTGLGGNEKLFF.